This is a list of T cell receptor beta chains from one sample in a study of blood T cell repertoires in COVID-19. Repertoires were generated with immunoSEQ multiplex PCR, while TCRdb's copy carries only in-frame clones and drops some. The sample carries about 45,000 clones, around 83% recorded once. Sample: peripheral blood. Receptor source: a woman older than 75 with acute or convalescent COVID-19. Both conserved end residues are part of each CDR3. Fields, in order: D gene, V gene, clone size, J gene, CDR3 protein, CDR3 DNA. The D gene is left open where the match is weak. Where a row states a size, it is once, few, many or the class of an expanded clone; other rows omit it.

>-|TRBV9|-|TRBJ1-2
CASSVVSGGEDGYTF
TGTGCCAGCAGCGTAGTGTCGGGGGGCGAGGACGGCTACACCTTC
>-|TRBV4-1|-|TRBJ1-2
CASSQDLVTGRYGYTF
TGCGCCAGCAGCCAAGATCTCGTTACAGGGCGCTATGGCTACACCTTC
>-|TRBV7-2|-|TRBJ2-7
CASSLYGRGASDEQYF
TGTGCCAGCAGCCTTTACGGGCGGGGAGCCTCGGACGAGCAGTACTTC
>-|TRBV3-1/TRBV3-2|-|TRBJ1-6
CASSHAQGTGDSPLHF
TGTGCCAGCAGCCACGCCCAGGGGACCGGGGATTCACCCCTCCACTTT
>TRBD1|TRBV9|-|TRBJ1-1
CASSVGQGNTEAFF
TGTGCCAGCAGCGTAGGACAGGGGAACACTGAAGCTTTCTTT
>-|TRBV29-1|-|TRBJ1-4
CSAHGGVDEKLFF
TGCAGCGCCCATGGGGGGGTTGATGAAAAACTGTTTTTT
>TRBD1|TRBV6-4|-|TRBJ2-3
CASARGQAENTQYF
TGTGCCAGCGCGAGGGGACAGGCTGAAAATACGCAGTATTTT
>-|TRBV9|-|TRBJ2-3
CASSARLPDTQYF
TGTGCCAGCAGCGCCCGACTACCGGATACGCAGTATTTT
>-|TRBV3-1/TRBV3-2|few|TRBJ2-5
CASSQERLGTGRETQYF
TGTGCCAGCAGCCAAGAGCGGCTTGGAACAGGGAGAGAGACCCAGTACTTC
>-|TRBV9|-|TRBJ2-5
CASSVGQDKETQYF
TGTGCCAGCAGCGTAGGGCAAGATAAAGAGACCCAGTACTTC
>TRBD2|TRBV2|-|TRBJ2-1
CASSELAGDTNEQFF
TGTGCCAGCAGTGAACTAGCGGGGGACACAAATGAGCAGTTCTTC
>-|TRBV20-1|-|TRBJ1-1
CSARAPQAFF
TGCAGTGCTAGGGCACCCCAAGCTTTCTTT
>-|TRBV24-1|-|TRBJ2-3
CATSDPTGRGTDTQYF
TGTGCCACCAGTGACCCTACAGGAAGGGGCACAGATACGCAGTATTTT
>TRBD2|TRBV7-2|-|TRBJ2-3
CASSLVPAGVTDTQYF
TGTGCCAGCAGCTTAGTCCCAGCGGGGGTCACAGATACGCAGTATTTT
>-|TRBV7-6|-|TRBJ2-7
CASSPRQGAGYEQYF
TGTGCCAGCAGCCCCAGACAGGGCGCGGGGTACGAGCAGTACTTC
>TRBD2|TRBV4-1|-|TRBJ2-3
CASSPGRGLNTDTQYF
TGCGCCAGCAGCCCTGGGAGGGGCCTAAACACAGATACGCAGTATTTT
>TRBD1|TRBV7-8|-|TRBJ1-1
CASSLVTGGAQLNTEAFF
TGTGCCAGCAGCTTAGTTACAGGGGGCGCGCAACTGAACACTGAAGCTTTCTTT
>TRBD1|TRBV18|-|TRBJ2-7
CASSPGQGFSSYYEQYF
TGTGCCAGCTCCCCCGGACAGGGTTTCTCTTCATACTACGAGCAGTACTTC
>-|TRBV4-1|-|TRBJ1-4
CASSLTGTTNEKLFF
TGCGCCAGCAGCTTAACAGGGACGACTAATGAAAAACTGTTTTTT
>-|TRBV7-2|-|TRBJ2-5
CASSLTGNRETQYF
TGTGCCAGCAGCCTAACCGGGAATCGAGAGACCCAGTACTTC
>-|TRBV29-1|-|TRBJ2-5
CSVEFGSQGNF
TGCAGCGTTGAATTTGGCTCCCAGGGGAACTTC
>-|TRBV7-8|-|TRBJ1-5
CASSSRGGFGTGNQPQHF
TGTGCCAGCAGCTCGAGAGGAGGTTTTGGGACTGGCAATCAGCCCCAGCATTTT
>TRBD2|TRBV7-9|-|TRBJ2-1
CASSYRTSGPFNEQFF
TGTGCCAGCAGCTATCGGACTAGCGGTCCCTTTAATGAGCAGTTCTTC
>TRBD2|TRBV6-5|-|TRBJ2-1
CASKGSGGFDEQFF
TGTGCCAGCAAGGGGAGCGGGGGGTTCGATGAGCAGTTCTTC
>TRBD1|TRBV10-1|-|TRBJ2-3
CASSESGTGMDTQYF
TGCGCCAGCAGTGAGTCCGGGACAGGGATGGATACGCAGTATTTT
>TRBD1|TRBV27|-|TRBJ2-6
CASSDRGPLWGGANVLTF
TGTGCCAGCAGCGACAGGGGGCCCCTTTGGGGGGGGGCCAACGTCCTGACTTTC
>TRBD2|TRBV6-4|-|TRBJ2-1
CASSDSGGNNEQFF
TGTGCCAGCAGTGACTCGGGGGGGAACAATGAGCAGTTCTTC
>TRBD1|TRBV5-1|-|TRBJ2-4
CASSPRGGAGNIQYF
TGCGCCAGCAGCCCACGAGGGGGCGCTGGGAACATTCAGTACTTC
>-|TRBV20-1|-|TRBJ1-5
CSASEGGINQPQHF
TGCAGTGCTAGTGAAGGGGGAATCAATCAGCCCCAGCATTTT
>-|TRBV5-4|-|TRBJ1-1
CASSLGGEAEAFF
TGTGCCAGCAGCCTGGGGGGGGAGGCTGAAGCTTTCTTT
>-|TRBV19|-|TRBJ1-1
CASSIGQPVQNTEAFF
TGTGCCAGTAGTATCGGACAGCCCGTACAGAACACTGAAGCTTTCTTT
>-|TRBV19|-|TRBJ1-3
CASRVTDSSGNTIYF
TGTGCCAGTAGGGTTACGGACAGCTCTGGAAACACCATATATTTT
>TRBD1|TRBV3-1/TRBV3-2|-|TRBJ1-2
CASSQRQGGYGYTF
TGTGCCAGCAGCCAGAGACAGGGGGGGTATGGCTACACCTTC
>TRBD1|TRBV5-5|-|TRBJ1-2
CASSLDSAGGLYDGYTF
TGTGCCAGCAGCTTGGATTCGGCAGGGGGGCTTTACGATGGCTACACCTTC
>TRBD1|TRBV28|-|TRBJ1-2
CASSSPGQVYGYTF
TGTGCCAGCAGTTCACCGGGACAGGTCTATGGCTACACCTTC
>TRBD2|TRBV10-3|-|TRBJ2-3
CAISLAGGTDTQYF
TGTGCCATCAGCCTAGCGGGGGGCACAGATACGCAGTATTTT
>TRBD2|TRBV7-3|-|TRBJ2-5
CASSSPPGGGAQETQYF
TGTGCCAGCAGCTCCCCTCCCGGCGGGGGGGCTCAAGAGACCCAGTACTTC
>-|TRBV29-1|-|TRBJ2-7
CSVQDRFYEQYF
TGCAGCGTACAAGACAGGTTCTACGAGCAGTACTTC
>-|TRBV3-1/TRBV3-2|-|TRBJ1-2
CASSQDQGTWGYTF
TGTGCCAGCAGCCAAGATCAGGGGACCTGGGGCTACACCTTC
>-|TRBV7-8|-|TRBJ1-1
CASSKQGNTEAFF
TGTGCCAGCAGTAAACAGGGGAACACTGAAGCTTTCTTT
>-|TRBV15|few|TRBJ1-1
CATSREVRQEAFF
TGTGCCACCAGCAGAGAAGTTAGACAGGAAGCTTTCTTT
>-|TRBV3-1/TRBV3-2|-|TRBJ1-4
CASSQVRGEKLFF
TGTGCCAGCAGCCAAGTCCGGGGTGAAAAACTGTTTTTT
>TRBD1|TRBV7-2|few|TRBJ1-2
CASTHRQGAWGYTF
TGTGCCAGCACCCACCGACAGGGGGCATGGGGCTACACCTTC
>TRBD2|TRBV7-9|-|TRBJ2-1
CASSSFSGGTYNEQFF
TGTGCCAGCAGCTCGTTTAGCGGGGGGACCTACAATGAGCAGTTCTTC
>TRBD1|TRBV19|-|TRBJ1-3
CASIHPGQPKSGNTIYF
TGTGCCAGTATCCACCCGGGACAGCCAAAGTCTGGAAACACCATATATTTT
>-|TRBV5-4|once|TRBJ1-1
CASSLKLGTLDTEAFF
TGTGCCAGCAGCTTGAAGCTCGGGACTCTCGACACTGAAGCTTTCTTT
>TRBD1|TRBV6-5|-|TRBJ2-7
CASSYSDRGRSEQYF
TGTGCCAGCAGTTACTCGGACAGGGGGAGGAGCGAGCAGTACTTC
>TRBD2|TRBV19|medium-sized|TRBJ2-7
CASSIEMGLAGYEQYF
TGTGCCAGTAGTATTGAGATGGGACTAGCGGGATACGAGCAGTACTTC
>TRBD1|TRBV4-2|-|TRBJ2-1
CASSQDWDRGYNEQFF
TGTGCCAGCAGCCAAGATTGGGACAGGGGGTACAATGAGCAGTTCTTC
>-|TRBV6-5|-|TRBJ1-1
CASRSRGANTEAFF
TGTGCCAGCAGGTCCCGGGGGGCTAACACTGAAGCTTTCTTT
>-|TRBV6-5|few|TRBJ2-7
CASSYSRQRRYEQYF
TGTGCCAGCAGTTACTCCCGGCAGCGCCGCTACGAGCAGTACTTC
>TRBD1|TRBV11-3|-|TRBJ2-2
CASSLSGGTGELFF
TGTGCCAGCAGCTTATCAGGGGGCACCGGGGAGCTGTTTTTT
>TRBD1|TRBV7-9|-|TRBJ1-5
CASSPAGQGRGNQPQHF
TGTGCCAGCAGCCCCGCTGGACAGGGCCGAGGCAATCAGCCCCAGCATTTT
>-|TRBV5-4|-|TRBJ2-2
CASSLGQGGNTGELFF
TGTGCCAGCAGCTTGGGACAGGGAGGGAACACCGGGGAGCTGTTTTTT
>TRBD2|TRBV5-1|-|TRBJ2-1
CASSKTSGGLYNEQFF
TGCGCCAGCAGCAAGACTAGCGGGGGCTTATACAATGAGCAGTTCTTC
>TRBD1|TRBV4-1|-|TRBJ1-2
CASSQNSGQGEGGYTF
TGCGCCAGCAGCCAAAACTCGGGACAGGGTGAAGGGGGCTACACCTTC
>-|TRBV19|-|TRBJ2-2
CASSILGSSNTGELFF
TGTGCCAGTAGTATTCTGGGCAGTTCGAACACCGGGGAGCTGTTTTTT
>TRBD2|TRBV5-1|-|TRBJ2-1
CASSFGGGLYNEQFF
TGCGCCAGCAGCTTCGGCGGGGGACTCTACAATGAGCAGTTCTTC